The 6 T cell receptor beta chains presented below share a single source sample, sequenced in a study of blood T cell repertoires in COVID-19. The assay was immunoSEQ multiplex PCR, and TCRdb's table has in-frame clones only and misses some. Of about 44,000 clones listed, about 87% are singletons. Specimen: peripheral blood. These receptors all stem from a middle-aged woman with acute or convalescent COVID-19.

The CDR3 reads CASSSPGQGSRNYGYTF. The CDR3 coding sequence is TGTGCCAGCAGCTCCCCGGGACAGGGGTCGAGAAACTATGGCTACACCTTC. The chain carries TRBV7-2 and TRBJ1-2; 10 bases line up with TRBD1. The trim removed 4 bases at V and 2 bases at J, leaving 10 bases unmatched. The CDR3 is 17 amino acids. Germline values: CDR1 SGHTA, CDR2 FQGNSA.

This clone was counted a single time. The chain couples TRBV3-1 (or the pseudogene TRBV3-2) to TRBJ2-2; 14 nucleotides line up with TRBD2. The J segment lost 8 bases and the V segment lost 3 bases, leaving 17 bases of the junction unmatched. In germline, CDR1 is LGHDT, CDR2 YNNKEL (reference sequence). This CDR3 has 20 residues. This chain's CDR3 is CASSHRGLAGGHGSPGELFF. CDR3 sequence (DNA): TGTGCCAGCAGCCATCGAGGACTAGCGGGGGGCCACGGGAGCCCTGGGGAGCTGTTTTTT.

The chain employs TRBV11-2 and TRBJ1-6, with TRBD1 matching over 9 bases. The CDR3 covers 14 residues. Trimming cost V 5 bases and J 7 bases; bases outside gene matches: 3. Germline V lookup: CDR1 SGHAT, CDR2 FQNNGV. The CDR3 reads CASSPGTGNSPLHF. Here the CDR3 DNA reads TGTGCCAGCAGCCCCGGGACAGGGAATTCACCCCTCCACTTT.

This clone was seen a handful of times. This chain uses TRBV5-8 with TRBJ2-7, with TRBD1 matching 10 bases. Losses at the gene ends were 2 bases for V and 3 bases for J; bases not matched to a gene: 5. Germline CDR1 reads SGHTS; CDR2 reads YDEGEE. The CDR3 has 15 amino acids. The CDR3 DNA reads as TGTGCCAGCAGCTTTTTAGGGACAGGGGTCTACGAGCAGTACTTC. Translation gives CASSFLGTGVYEQYF.

The J gene is TRBJ1-2, the V gene TRBV28, with TRBD1 identical over 9 bases. Germline lookup yields CDR1 MDHEN and CDR2 SYDVKM. The CDR3 has 14 amino acids. Trimming cost V 4 bases and J 4 bases; bases outside gene matches: 4. The CDR3 loop is CASSSGQGTYGYTF. CDR3 bases: TGTGCCAGCAGTTCAGGACAGGGGACCTATGGCTACACCTTC.

The chain carries TRBV28 and TRBJ1-5; D unresolved. Trimming stripped 5 bases from V and 0 bases from J, with 14 bases between. This CDR3 contains 16 residues. CDR1 and CDR2 (germline): MDHEN, SYDVKM. DNA for the CDR3: TGTGCCAGCAGTATAGGAGGGAGCTATAGCAATCAGCCCCAGCATTTT. Translating gives CASSIGGSYSNQPQHF.